Each of the 18 T cell receptor beta chains below was sequenced from the same sample in a study of early T cells in non-severe SARS-CoV-2 infection. Each CDR3 protein gets one entry after TCRdb re-called the 5' RACE reads with MiXCR. The sample contains approximately 70,000 distinct CDR3 sequences, roughly 9.1% of which appear only once. This material consisted of whole blood, taken at baseline. These receptors all stem from an adult who was a healthcare worker with PCR-confirmed SARS-CoV-2 infection or an uninfected control (not recorded which).

V usage is TRBV30 and J usage is TRBJ1-5; D ambiguous. CDR1 is GTSNPN and CDR2 is SVGIG in the germline V gene (reference sequence). V lost 7 bases and J lost 4, with 8 bases in between. The CDR3 sequence is 11 residues long. The CDR3 protein is CALGRNQPQHF. CDR3 bases: TGTGCCTTAGGGCGAAATCAGCCCCAGCATTTT.

The genes are TRBV9 and TRBJ2-3; TRBD2 matches at 7 bases. V lost 2 bases, J lost 2 bases, and 8 bases stayed unmatched. There are 16 residues in the CDR3. Per germline, CDR1 SGDLS and CDR2 YYNGEE. CDR3: CASSVSHRLATDTQYF. CDR3 nucleotides: TGTGCCAGCAGCGTCTCACACCGACTAGCCACAGATACGCAGTATTTT.

The chain joins TRBV6-5 to TRBJ1-1; perhaps TRBD1 as D (5 bases). CDR3 length: 16 amino acids. Germline V CDR1 and CDR2: MNHEY, SVGAGI. V was shortened by 6 bases and J by 0 bases, with 17 bases between the two germline ends. The DNA for the CDR3 is TGTGCCAGCAGCCTACTTTGGGGGTACATGAACACTGAAGCTTTCTTT. Its protein product is CASSLLWGYMNTEAFF.

The chain couples TRBV7-9 to TRBJ2-7; TRBD2 aligns across 7 bases. Germline loops: CDR1 SEHNR, CDR2 FQNEAQ (reference sequence). V was clipped by 6 bases and J by 2 bases; unmatched bases: 7. CDR3 size: 14 residues. This CDR3 reads CASSIRGVPYEQYF. DNA for the CDR3: TGTGCCAGCAGTATCCGGGGGGTTCCCTACGAGCAGTACTTC. Based on the CDR3 plus reference TRBV7-9 and TRBJ2-7, the full variable domain is DTGVSQNPRHKITKRGQNVTFRCDPISEHNRLYWYRQTLGQGPEFLTYFQNEAQLEKSRLLSDRFSAERPKGSFSTLEIQRTEQGDSAMYLCASSIRGVPYEQYFGPGTRLTVT.

This clonotype was detected only a few times. The conserved phenylalanine or tryptophan normally closing the CDR3 is absent here, so this likely arose from a read error. The V call is TRBV5-5, the J call TRBJ2-2; D is unresolved. Trimming removed 0 bases at V and 1 base at J, with 7 bases between. The CDR3 spans 15 residues. The germline V gene encodes CDR1 SGHKS and CDR2 YYEKEE (reference sequence). The CDR3 loop reads CASSLGTLNTGELFI. In nucleotides, the CDR3 is TGTGCCAGCAGCTTGGGGACCTTGAACACCGGGGAGCTGTTTATT.

This clonotype was seen many times. The gene calls are TRBV5-1 and TRBJ2-2; D may be TRBD2 (5 bases). Between the trimmed V and J ends, which lost 4 bases and 4 bases, there was a span of 14 bases. In germline, CDR1 is SGHRS, CDR2 YFSETQ. The CDR3 covers 15 residues. In DNA form, the CDR3 reads TGCGCCAGCAGCCTATCCGGGATAACCACCGGGGAGCTGTTTTTT. It is translated as CASSLSGITTGELFF. Full variable domain (outside the CDR3, taken from reference TRBV5-1 and TRBJ2-2): KAGVTQTPRYLIKTRGQQVTLSCSPISGHRSVSWYQQTPGQGLQFLFEYFSETQRNKGNFPGRFSGRQFSNSRSEMNVSTLELGDSALYLCASSLSGITTGELFFGEGSRLTVL.

The gene calls are TRBV30 and TRBJ2-1; the D gene is possibly TRBD2 (5 bases). The V end was cut by 0 bases, the J end by 5 bases, with 8 bases between. Germline V gene sequence: CDR1 GTSNPN, CDR2 SVGIG (reference sequence). The length of the CDR3 is 13 residues. CDR3 coding DNA: TGTGCCTGGAGTGTATCCGGGAACAATGAGCAGTTCTTC. Translation: CAWSVSGNNEQFF.

Comments on this clonotype: A much bigger clone sits one base away, suggesting this may be a read error. The chain couples TRBV15 to TRBJ2-2; 7 bases are shared with TRBD2. After removal of 1 base from V and 10 bases from J, the junction contained 6 bases not matched to a gene. Germline V gives CDR1 LNHNV, CDR2 YYDKDF (reference sequence). This CDR3 is built from 14 residues. CDR3 in amino acids: CATSRVREVEELFF. The DNA for the CDR3 is TGTGCCACCAGCAGAGTACGGGAGGTCGAGGAGCTGTTTTTT.

This clonotype was seen only a few times. The chain uses TRBV15 and TRBJ1-5; D perhaps matches TRBD1 (6 bases). CDR1 and CDR2 from the germline V gene are LNHNV and YYDKDF (reference sequence). Between the trimmed V and J ends, which lost 3 bases and 4 bases, there was a span of 10 bases. This CDR3 is 14 amino acids long. The CDR3 protein is CATSRSGQNQPQHF. Written as DNA, the CDR3 is TGTGCCACCAGCAGGAGTGGACAGAATCAGCCCCAGCATTTT.

The V gene is TRBV20-1, the J gene TRBJ1-6; possibly TRBD1 for D (5 bases). Trimming shortened V by 3 bases and J by 5 bases, and 8 bases separated the two germline ends. This CDR3 has 13 residues. In germline, CDR1 is DFQATT, CDR2 SNEGSKA (reference sequence). The CDR3 reads CSASEQDNSPLHF. Here the CDR3 DNA reads TGCAGTGCTAGTGAACAGGATAATTCACCCCTCCACTTT.

This clonotype was observed many times. This sequence joins TRBV20-1 and TRBJ1-6, with D possibly being TRBD1 (6 bases). V was cut by 1 base and J by 0 bases, with 10 bases left in between. CDR1 and CDR2 from the germline V gene are DFQATT and SNEGSKA (reference sequence). The CDR3 loop spans 16 amino acids. The CDR3 loop is CSARAQGSSYNSPLHF. The DNA for the CDR3 is TGCAGTGCTAGAGCTCAGGGGAGCTCCTATAATTCACCCCTCCACTTT.

This clonotype was detected many times. The chain uses TRBV9 and TRBJ2-3; D might be TRBD2 (5 bases). Germline V gene sequence: CDR1 SGDLS, CDR2 YYNGEE. The CDR3 totals 15 residues. Trimming cost V 0 bases and J 1 base, with 9 bases left between them. CDR3 region: CASSVGLAGTDTQYF. Here the CDR3 DNA reads TGTGCCAGCAGCGTAGGCCTAGCCGGCACAGATACGCAGTATTTT.

This clonotype was seen a few times. This chain links TRBV11-2 with TRBJ1-2; no clear D gene. The CDR3 runs 14 residues. Trimming removed 0 bases at V and 4 bases at J, with 9 bases between. Germline-derived CDR1 and CDR2 are SGHAT and FQNNGV. The CDR3 region has the DNA TGTGCCAGCAGCTTAGATCGTAGCTCCTATGGCTACACCTTC. Protein: CASSLDRSSYGYTF.

The genes are TRBV4-2 and TRBJ2-1; D is unresolved. Trimming stripped 0 bases from V and 8 bases from J, with 14 bases between. The CDR3 contains 15 residues. Germline lookup yields CDR1 LGHNA and CDR2 YNFKEQ. CDR3 bases: TGTGCCAGCAGCCAAGATGGGCGCCGTCTGGATGAGCAGTTCTTC. Translating gives CASSQDGRRLDEQFF.

J is TRBJ1-1 and V is TRBV4-2; D not certain. Germline-derived CDR1 and CDR2 are LGHNA and YNFKEQ. V gave up 0 bases and J gave up 1 base, with 6 bases separating them. The CDR3 consists of 14 residues. CDR3 loop: CASSQELWNTEAFF. The CDR3 nucleotides are TGTGCCAGCAGCCAAGAACTCTGGAACACTGAAGCTTTCTTT.

The V gene is TRBV4-1, the J gene TRBJ1-1; D ambiguous. The CDR3 is 17 residues long. Trimming removed 1 base from V and 1 base from J, with 16 bases in between. Germline-derived CDR1 and CDR2 are MGHRA and YSYEKL. The CDR3 bases are TGCGCCAGCAGCCAAGGCCCCGTGGGCGGCGGGAACACTGAAGCTTTCTTT. This codes for CASSQGPVGGGNTEAFF.

This clonotype appeared many times. The chain uses TRBV4-1 and TRBJ1-2; perhaps TRBD1 as D (6 bases). The germline V and J ends were trimmed by 1 base and 0 bases, with 21 bases remaining between them. There are 19 residues in the CDR3. CDR1 is MGHRA, CDR2 YSYEKL, per germline. The CDR3 sequence: CASSQVLVFGTPSNYGYTF. The CDR3, as DNA: TGCGCCAGCAGCCAAGTTTTGGTGTTCGGGACACCATCTAACTATGGCTACACCTTC.

This clonotype came up many times. The chain has TRBV24-1 and TRBJ2-1, with D perhaps matching TRBD1 or TRBD2 (5 bases each). This CDR3 contains 16 residues. Trimming cost V 4 bases and J 1 base, with 13 bases left between them. The germline gives CDR1 KGHDR, CDR2 SFDVKD. CDR3 nucleotides: TGTGCCACCAGTGACGCACGGGGCCAGTCCTACAATGAGCAGTTCTTC. It codes for CATSDARGQSYNEQFF.